The clone carrying this T cell receptor beta chain occurred many times. This CDR3 spans 16 amino acids. V trimming: 4 bases; J trimming: 2 bases; junction bases outside the gene matches: 5. Per the germline V gene, CDR1 is ENHRY and CDR2 is SYGVKD. One entry per CDR3 protein, called by TCRdb with MiXCR from the RT-PCR reads. Here the sample spans around 700,000 distinct CDR3 sequences, 14% being singletons. The chain has TRBV10-3 and TRBJ2-7, with 13 bases identical to TRBD2. Material for sequencing was memory CD4+ T cells from blood. This TCR came from a female donor in good health, serving as a healthy control. CDR3 DNA: TGTGCCATCAGTGCTGAGACTAGCGGGGGGACCTACGAGCAGTACTTC. Translation: CAISAETSGGTYEQYF.